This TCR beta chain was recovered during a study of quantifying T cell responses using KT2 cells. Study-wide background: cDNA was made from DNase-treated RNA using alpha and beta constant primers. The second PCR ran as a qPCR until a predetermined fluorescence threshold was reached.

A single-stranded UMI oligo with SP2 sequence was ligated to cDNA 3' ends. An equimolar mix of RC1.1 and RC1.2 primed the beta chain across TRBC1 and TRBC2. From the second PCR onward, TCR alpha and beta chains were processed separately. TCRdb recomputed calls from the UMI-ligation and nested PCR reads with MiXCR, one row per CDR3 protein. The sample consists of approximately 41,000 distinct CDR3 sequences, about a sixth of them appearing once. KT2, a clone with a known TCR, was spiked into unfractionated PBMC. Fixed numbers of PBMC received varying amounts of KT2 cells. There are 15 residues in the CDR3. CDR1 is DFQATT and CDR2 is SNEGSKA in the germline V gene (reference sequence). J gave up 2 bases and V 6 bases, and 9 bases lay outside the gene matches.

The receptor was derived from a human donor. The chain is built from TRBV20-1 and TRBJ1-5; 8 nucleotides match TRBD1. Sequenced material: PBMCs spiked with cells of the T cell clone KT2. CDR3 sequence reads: CSATGGIVGNQPQHF. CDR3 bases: TGCAGTGCAACAGGGGGAATAGTGGGCAATCAGCCCCAGCATTTT.